The present entry profiles one TCR beta chain with its context. In this sample, this clonotype turned up a few times. The target of this receptor is not known. The input lacks base qualities; no much larger clone sits a single base away. The library was produced with 5' RACE. For sequencing, an Illumina HiSeq 2000 was employed. A universal primer binding site was introduced by template switching, and a unique molecular identifier was present in the final cDNA, enabling accurate counting of TCR cDNA molecules. Specific primers in the conserved constant-segment region were used to synthesize first-strand cDNA for the TCR alpha and beta chains. To control for contamination, each cDNA library was double barcoded with a SMART-Mk sample barcode plus Illumina barcodes. TruSeq adapter sequences along with Illumina sample barcodes were introduced in two successive PCR steps. The Illumina HiSeq platform was used with custom primers to sequence TCR alpha and beta cDNA libraries. The study's own analysis went as follows. Raw reads were processed with MiGEC to extract unique molecular identifiers, and MiXCR was used to determine CDR3 positions. Recombination models were inferred per individual with the repgenHMM and IGoR tools using an EM algorithm. Shared clonotypes were analyzed with the tcR package in R, and sharing was normalized by the product of cloneset sizes. To study raw recombination without the effects of thymic and clonal selection, out-of-frame nonproductive sequences were analyzed. TCRdb redid the processing of the public reads, applying fastp at Q25 and MiXCR, and retained in-frame beta chains. Every entry covers one CDR3 protein and lists the most common genes and DNA from its rows. For this entry, the V and J calls and clone size follow TCRdb and not the study's own pipeline. This sample lists some 320,000 distinct CDR3 sequences; about 12% were detected once. Clones ranked in the top ten supply just over 7% of the sample.

These data are taken from a study of identical twins (dated by TCRdb to about 2016). A note on the overall study: TCR alpha and beta repertoires from monozygotic twins, unrelated adults of various ages and cord blood were deep-sequenced to test whether fetal clonotypes persist. To rule out contamination, replicate twin experiments were performed at different times with different library preparation protocols. Overall study results and their limits: Because the same donors could not be followed over many years, conclusions were based on cross-sectional statistical analysis. The excess sharing between twins in beta out-of-frame sequences was weaker because fewer shared sequences reduced the signal-to-noise ratio. Invariant T cells such as MAIT and iNKT could partly confound zero-insertion analyses, although diverse VJ usage argued against such confounding for most clonotypes. Compared with coincidental sharing between unrelated individuals, out-of-frame TCR alpha sequences shared between twins had an excess of sequences with low generation probability. Recombination models systematically underestimated out-of-frame TCR alpha sharing in monozygotic twins but agreed with sharing between unrelated individuals. Abundant cord blood beta clonotypes carried fewer insertions; young adult naive repertoires showed a weaker similar trend, while memory repertoires showed none.

Only healthy Caucasian donors were included. Three pairs of female monozygotic twins, all aged about 18 to 30 years, made up the twin cohort. Positive isolation kits from Invitrogen were used to isolate CD4+ and CD8+ T cell populations. Reading the germline V gene gives CDR1 MDHEN and CDR2 SYDVKM. Including cysteine and phenylalanine, the CDR3 has 16 amino acids. CDR3 DNA is the only sequence kept; it has 48 bases, read in frame from the first base. V trim: 5 bases; J trim: 1 base; unmatched bases: 7. This sample also belongs to another study, concerning yellow fever vaccine responses in identical twins. In that second paper, the authors write: The T cell response to vaccination in identical twins was reported by the authors to appear partly convergent and partly personalized. In identical twins, the study followed T cell clones that responded to the vaccine with precision.

Sequencing was performed on CD8+ T cells sorted from blood. The receptor was derived from a woman under 30 in good health. The sequence links TRBV28 to TRBJ2-2; 7 bases in between match TRBD1. DNA sequence: TGTGCCAGCAGTCTGACAGGGCTTGTGAACACCGGGGAGCTGTTTTTT. This is translated as CASSLTGLVNTGELFF.